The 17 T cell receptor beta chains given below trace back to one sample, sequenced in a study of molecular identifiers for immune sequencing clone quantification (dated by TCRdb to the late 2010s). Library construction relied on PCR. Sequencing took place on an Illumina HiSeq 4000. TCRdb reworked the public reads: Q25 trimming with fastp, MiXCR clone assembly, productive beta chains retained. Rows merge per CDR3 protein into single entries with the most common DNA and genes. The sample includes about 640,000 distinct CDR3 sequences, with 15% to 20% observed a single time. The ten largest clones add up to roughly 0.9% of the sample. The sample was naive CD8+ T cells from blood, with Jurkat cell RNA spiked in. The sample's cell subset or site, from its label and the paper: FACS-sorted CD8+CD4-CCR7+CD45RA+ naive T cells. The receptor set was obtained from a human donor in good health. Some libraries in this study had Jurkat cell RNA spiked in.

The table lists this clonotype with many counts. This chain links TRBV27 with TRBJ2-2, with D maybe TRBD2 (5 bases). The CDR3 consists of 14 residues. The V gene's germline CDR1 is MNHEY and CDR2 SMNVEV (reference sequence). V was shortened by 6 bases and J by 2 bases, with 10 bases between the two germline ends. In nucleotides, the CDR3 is TGTGCCAGCAGCTTCGGGGTAAACACCGGGGAGCTGTTTTTT. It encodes CASSFGVNTGELFF.

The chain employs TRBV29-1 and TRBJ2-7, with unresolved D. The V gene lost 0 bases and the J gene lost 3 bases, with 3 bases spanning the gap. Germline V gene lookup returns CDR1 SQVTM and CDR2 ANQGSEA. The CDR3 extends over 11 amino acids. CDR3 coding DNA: TGCAGCGTTGAAGATATCTACGAGCAGTACTTC. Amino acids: CSVEDIYEQYF.

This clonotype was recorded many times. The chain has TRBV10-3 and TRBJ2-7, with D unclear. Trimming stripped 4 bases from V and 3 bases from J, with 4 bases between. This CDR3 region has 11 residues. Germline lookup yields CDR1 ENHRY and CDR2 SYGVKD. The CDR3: CAISGSYEQYF. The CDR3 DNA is TGTGCCATCAGTGGGAGCTACGAGCAGTACTTC.

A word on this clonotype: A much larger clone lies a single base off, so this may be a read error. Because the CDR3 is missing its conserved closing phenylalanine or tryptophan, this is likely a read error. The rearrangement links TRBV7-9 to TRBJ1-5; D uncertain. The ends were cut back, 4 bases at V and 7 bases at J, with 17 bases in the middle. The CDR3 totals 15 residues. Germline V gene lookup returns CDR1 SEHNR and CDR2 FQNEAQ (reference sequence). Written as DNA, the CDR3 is TGTGCCAGCAGCTCCGATATAATTAGCGGGCAGCCCCAGCATCTT. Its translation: CASSSDIISGQPQHL.

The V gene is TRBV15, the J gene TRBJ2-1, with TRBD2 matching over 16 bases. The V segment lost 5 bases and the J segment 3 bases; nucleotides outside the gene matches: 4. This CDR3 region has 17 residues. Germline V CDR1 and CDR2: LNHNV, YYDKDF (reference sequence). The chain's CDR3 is CATSSGLAGGFYNEQFF. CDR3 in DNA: TGTGCCACCAGCTCGGGACTAGCGGGGGGGTTCTACAATGAGCAGTTCTTC.

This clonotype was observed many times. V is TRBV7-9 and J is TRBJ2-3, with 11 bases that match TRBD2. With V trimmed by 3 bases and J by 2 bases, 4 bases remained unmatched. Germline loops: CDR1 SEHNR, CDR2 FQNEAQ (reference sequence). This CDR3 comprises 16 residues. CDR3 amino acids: CASSFRLAGTTDTQYF. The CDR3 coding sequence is TGTGCCAGCAGCTTTCGACTAGCGGGGACCACAGATACGCAGTATTTT.

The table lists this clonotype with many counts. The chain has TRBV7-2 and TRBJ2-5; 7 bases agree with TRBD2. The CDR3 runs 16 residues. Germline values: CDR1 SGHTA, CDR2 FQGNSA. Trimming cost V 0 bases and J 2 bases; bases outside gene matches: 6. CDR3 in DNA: TGTGCCAGCAGCTTAGCTCGACTAGCCACTCAAGAGACCCAGTACTTC. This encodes CASSLARLATQETQYF.

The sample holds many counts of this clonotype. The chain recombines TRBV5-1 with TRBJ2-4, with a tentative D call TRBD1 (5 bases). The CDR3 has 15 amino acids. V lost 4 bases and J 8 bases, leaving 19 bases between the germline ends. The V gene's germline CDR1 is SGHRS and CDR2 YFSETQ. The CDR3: CASSLHGFQGDIQYF. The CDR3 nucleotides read TGCGCCAGCAGCCTCCACGGGTTCCAAGGGGACATTCAGTACTTC.

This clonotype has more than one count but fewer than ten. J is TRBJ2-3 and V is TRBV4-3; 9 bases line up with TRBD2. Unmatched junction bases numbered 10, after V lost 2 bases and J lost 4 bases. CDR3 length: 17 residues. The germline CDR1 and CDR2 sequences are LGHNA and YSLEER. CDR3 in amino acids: CASSQSARGGLADTQYF. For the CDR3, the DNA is TGCGCCAGCAGCCAATCGGCGCGGGGGGGGCTGGCAGATACGCAGTATTTT.

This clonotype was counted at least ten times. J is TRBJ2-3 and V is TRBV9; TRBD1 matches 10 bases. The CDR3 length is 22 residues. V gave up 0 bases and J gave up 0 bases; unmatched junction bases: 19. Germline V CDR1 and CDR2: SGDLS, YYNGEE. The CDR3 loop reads CASSVGVVLDWTGGSSTDTQYF. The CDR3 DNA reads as TGTGCCAGCAGCGTAGGCGTCGTCTTGGATTGGACAGGGGGATCTAGCACAGATACGCAGTATTTT.

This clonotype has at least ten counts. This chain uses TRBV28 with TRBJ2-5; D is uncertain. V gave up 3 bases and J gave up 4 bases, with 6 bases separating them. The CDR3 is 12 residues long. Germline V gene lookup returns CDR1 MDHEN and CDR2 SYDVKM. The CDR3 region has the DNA TGTGCCAGCAGTTTCAGTCTAGAGACCCAGTACTTC. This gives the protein CASSFSLETQYF.

CDR3 sequence: CASRNAHILEGGINEQFF. The CDR3 DNA reads as TGTGCCAGCAGAAACGCCCACATTTTGGAGGGGGGCATAAATGAGCAGTTCTTC. The chain recombines TRBV6-2 or TRBV6-3 with TRBJ2-1; D is possibly TRBD1 or TRBD2 (6 bases each). V was clipped by 6 bases and J by 7 bases, with 28 bases between them. The CDR3 spans 18 residues. In germline, CDR1 is MNHEY, CDR2 SVGEGT.

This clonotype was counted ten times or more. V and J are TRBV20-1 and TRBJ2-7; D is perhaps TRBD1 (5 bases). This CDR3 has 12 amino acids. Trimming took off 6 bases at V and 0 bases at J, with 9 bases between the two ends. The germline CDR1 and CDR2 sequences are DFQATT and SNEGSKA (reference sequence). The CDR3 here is CSARQSSYEQYF. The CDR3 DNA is TGCAGTGCCCGACAGAGCTCCTACGAGCAGTACTTC.

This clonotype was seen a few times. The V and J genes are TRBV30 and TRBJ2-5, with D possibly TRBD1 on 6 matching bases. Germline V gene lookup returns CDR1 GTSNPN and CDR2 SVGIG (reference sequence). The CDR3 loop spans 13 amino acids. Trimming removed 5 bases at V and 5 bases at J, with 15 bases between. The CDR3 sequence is CAWEGVLGETQYF. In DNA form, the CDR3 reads TGTGCCTGGGAGGGGGTATTGGGGGAGACCCAGTACTTC.

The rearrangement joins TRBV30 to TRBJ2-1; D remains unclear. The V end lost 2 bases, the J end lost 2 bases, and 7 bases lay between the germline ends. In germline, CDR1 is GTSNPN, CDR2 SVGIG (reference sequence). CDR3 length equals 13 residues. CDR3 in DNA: TGTGCCTGGAGTCGGGCTACCTACAATGAGCAGTTCTTC. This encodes CAWSRATYNEQFF.

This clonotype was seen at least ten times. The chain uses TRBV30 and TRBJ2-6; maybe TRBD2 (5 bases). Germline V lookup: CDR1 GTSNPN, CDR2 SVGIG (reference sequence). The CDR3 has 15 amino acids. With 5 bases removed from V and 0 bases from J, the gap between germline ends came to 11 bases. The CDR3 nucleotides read TGTGCCTGGGAGGGCAGCCACTCTGGGGCCAACGTCCTGACTTTC. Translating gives CAWEGSHSGANVLTF.

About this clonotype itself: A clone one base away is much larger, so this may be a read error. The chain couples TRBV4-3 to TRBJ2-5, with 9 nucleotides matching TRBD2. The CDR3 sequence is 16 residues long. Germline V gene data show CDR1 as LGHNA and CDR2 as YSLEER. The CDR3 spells CASSQGLAGPQEAQYF. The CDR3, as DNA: TGCGCCAGCAGCCAAGGGCTAGCGGGACCCCAAGAGGCCCAGTACTTC.